The clone carrying this T cell receptor beta chain has just one count. The antigen is undetermined. Trimming left V 1 base short and J 1 base short, with 10 bases between. Germline values: CDR1 LGHDT, CDR2 YNNKEL (reference sequence). The CDR3 has 15 amino acids. From blood CD8+ and CD4+ T cells, the TCR beta chain was sequenced. The authors negatively isolated CD8+ and CD4+ T cells and FACS-enriched TEMRA cells. RNA, at about 0.45 to 1 ug, was reverse transcribed with random hexamers. The TCR beta CDR3 was amplified by immunoSEQ multiplex PCR across 54 Vbeta, 13 Jbeta. In TCRdb, the immunoSEQ multiplex PCR reads were re-called with MiXCR into one record per CDR3 protein. The data hold around 200,000 distinct CDR3 sequences, with 90% to 95% observed a single time. The entry originates in a study of CD8 T cells in Susac syndrome. General observations from the study: The study's TCR sequencing and HLA analysis drew on a certain number of individuals. That number was acknowledged as relatively small.

Input material: CD4+ T cells from PBMCs. This TCR was recovered from a human donor in good health. The rearrangement joins TRBV3-1 to TRBJ2-5; D is ambiguous. As DNA, the CDR3 is TGTGCCAGCAGCCAAGCAACTTCCAGCCAAGAGACCCAGTACTTC. Amino acid sequence: CASSQATSSQETQYF.